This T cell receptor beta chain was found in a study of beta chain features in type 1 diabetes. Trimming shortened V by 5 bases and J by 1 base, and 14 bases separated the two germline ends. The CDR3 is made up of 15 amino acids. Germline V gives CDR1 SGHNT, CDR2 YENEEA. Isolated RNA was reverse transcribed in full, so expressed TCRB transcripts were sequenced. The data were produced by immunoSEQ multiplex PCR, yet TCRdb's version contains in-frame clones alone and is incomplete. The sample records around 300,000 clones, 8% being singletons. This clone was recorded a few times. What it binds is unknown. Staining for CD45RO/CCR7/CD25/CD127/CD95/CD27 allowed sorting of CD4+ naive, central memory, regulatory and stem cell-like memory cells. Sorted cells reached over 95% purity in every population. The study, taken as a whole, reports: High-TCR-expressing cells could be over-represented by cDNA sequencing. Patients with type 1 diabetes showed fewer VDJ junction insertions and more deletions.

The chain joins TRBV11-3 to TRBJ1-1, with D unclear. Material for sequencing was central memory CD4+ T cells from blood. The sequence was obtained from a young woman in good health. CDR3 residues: CASSPRGRRNTEAFF. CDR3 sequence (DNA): TGTGCCAGCAGCCCCCGGGGTCGTCGGAACACTGAAGCTTTCTTT.